The rows below give T cell receptor beta chains drawn from one sample of a study of T cells after yellow fever vaccination. MiXCR, applied by TCRdb to the 5' RACE reads, yields one record per CDR3 protein. Among under 600,000 distinct CDR3 sequences listed, about a fifth were seen once. The sample consisted of PBMCs, taken 21 days after the first yellow fever vaccination. These TCRs come from a man aged 18-30 years who received the YFV17D yellow fever vaccine. CDR3s include the opening cysteine and the closing phenylalanine or tryptophan. D genes are given only for firm matches.

cdr3_length: 14
j_call: TRBJ2-5
d_call: .
v_call: TRBV5-1
cdr3_aa: CASSQGRGGETQYF

cdr3_length: 19
j_call: TRBJ1-1
d_call: TRBD1
v_call: TRBV5-1
cdr3_aa: CASSLADFLTGAVNTEAFF

cdr3_length: 18
j_call: TRBJ2-5
d_call: TRBD2
v_call: TRBV5-4
cdr3_aa: CASSLEGLAGAYQETQYF

cdr3_length: 16
j_call: TRBJ2-1
d_call: .
v_call: TRBV25-1
cdr3_aa: CASSEYRGAKGPKQFF

cdr3_length: 14
j_call: TRBJ1-1
d_call: .
v_call: TRBV3-1
cdr3_aa: CASSQTLGNTEAFF

cdr3_length: 15
j_call: TRBJ2-1
d_call: TRBD1
v_call: TRBV20-1
cdr3_aa: CSAINTGEGYNEQFF

cdr3_length: 15
j_call: TRBJ1-4
d_call: .
v_call: TRBV12-3/TRBV12-4
cdr3_aa: CASSFDGQPNEKLFF

cdr3_length: 13
j_call: TRBJ2-7
d_call: .
v_call: TRBV6-2/TRBV6-3
cdr3_aa: CASSYDVLGEQYF

cdr3_length: 14
j_call: TRBJ2-1
d_call: TRBD2
v_call: TRBV6-2/TRBV6-3
cdr3_aa: CAIDRGGVYNEQFF

cdr3_length: 14
j_call: TRBJ1-1
d_call: .
v_call: TRBV6-2/TRBV6-3
cdr3_aa: CASSYHQGNTEAFF

cdr3_length: 14
j_call: TRBJ1-4
d_call: .
v_call: TRBV5-6
cdr3_aa: CASSGGMRWEKLFF

cdr3_length: 14
j_call: TRBJ1-6
d_call: .
v_call: TRBV4-1
cdr3_aa: CASSQTDSSSPLHF

cdr3_length: 13
j_call: TRBJ2-5
d_call: TRBD1
v_call: TRBV29-1
cdr3_aa: CSVDRGSYETQYF

cdr3_length: 13
j_call: TRBJ2-3
d_call: TRBD1
v_call: TRBV2
cdr3_aa: CASPRQGQDTQYF

cdr3_length: 17
j_call: TRBJ1-6
d_call: .
v_call: TRBV7-9
cdr3_aa: CASSLGLGLTYNSPLHF

cdr3_length: 14
j_call: TRBJ2-5
d_call: .
v_call: TRBV5-1
cdr3_aa: CASSPDGNQETQYF

cdr3_length: 14
j_call: TRBJ2-7
d_call: TRBD1
v_call: TRBV12-3/TRBV12-4
cdr3_aa: CASSLARGREEQYF

cdr3_length: 15
j_call: TRBJ1-2
d_call: TRBD1
v_call: TRBV5-4
cdr3_aa: CASSLTGGQNYGYTF

cdr3_length: 12
j_call: TRBJ2-7
d_call: .
v_call: TRBV7-2
cdr3_aa: CASSRSRYEQYF

cdr3_length: 16
j_call: TRBJ2-3
d_call: .
v_call: TRBV4-2
cdr3_aa: CASSQDRARGADTQYF

cdr3_length: 14
j_call: TRBJ1-1
d_call: .
v_call: TRBV4-1
cdr3_aa: CASSQGGFATEAFF

cdr3_length: 14
j_call: TRBJ2-3
d_call: TRBD2
v_call: TRBV20-1
cdr3_aa: CSAQLAGRTDTQYF

cdr3_length: 13
j_call: TRBJ2-7
d_call: .
v_call: TRBV5-1
cdr3_aa: CASTESPHSEQYF

cdr3_length: 14
j_call: TRBJ2-1
d_call: .
v_call: TRBV6-5
cdr3_aa: CASSWDITDNEQFF